The present TCR beta chain was sequenced within a study of T cell repertoires in cytomegalovirus infection. Study background: Peptides in the study included HLA-C-restricted and HLA-B-restricted CMV epitopes. Points from the study as a whole: Totalled public TCR beta family frequency picked out people who carried CMV plus the relevant HLA. Across the ex vivo response, the dominant clonotypes were HLA-C-restricted CMV-specific TCR beta clonotypes.

TCRdb analysed the reads with MiXCR anew, one entry per CDR3 protein. The table has about 900,000 distinct CDR3 sequences, less than 40% seen once. CDR3 length: 13 amino acids. Germline CDR1 is SGHVS and CDR2 is FQNEAQ. The ends were cut back, 11 bases at V and 2 bases at J, with 13 bases in the middle. Ten or more counts support this clonotype. The antigen is unknown. The chain links TRBV7-8 to TRBJ2-1; D is possibly TRBD1 (6 bases). The receptor was derived from a human donor in good health (CMV status not recorded). Some clones in this sample may be carry-over from other donors' samples. The sequences come from cultured CD8+ T cells from PBMCs, collected from culture after CMV antigen stimulation. The CDR3 protein is CASRQGTYNEQFF. The CDR3 DNA reads TGTGCCTCGAGGCAGGGGACCTACAATGAGCAGTTCTTC.